The entry below gives a single T cell receptor beta chain sequence along with its context. Other DNA sequences in this sample translate to the same CDR3. V shed 2 bases and J shed 4 bases, with 6 bases lying between them. The CDR3 sequence is 13 residues long. Germline V gene sequence: CDR1 SGHTA, CDR2 FQGNSA. The data were taken from a study of T cells after somatic rescue of genetic block. Data came from immunoSEQ multiplex PCR; TCRdb stores just in-frame clones and leaves some out. The table lists 80,000 to 90,000 clones, over 80% of them singletons. The clonotype originates from a woman under 30. The V gene is TRBV7-2, the J gene TRBJ1-5; D remains ambiguous. Sequenced material: peripheral blood mononuclear cells (PBMCs). The CDR3 sequence: CASSLRGNQPQHF. As DNA, the CDR3 is TGTGCCAGCAGCTTACGCGGGAATCAGCCCCAGCATTTT.